This T cell receptor beta chain comes out of a study of blood T cell repertoires in COVID-19. Study as a whole: Specimens from acute and convalescent COVID-19 originated in the United States, Italy and Spain.

Cohorts were assigned according to the clinical history that participants reported. CDR1 and CDR2 (germline): PRHDT, FYEKMQ (reference sequence). The CDR3 is made up of 16 amino acids. The J segment lost 3 bases and the V segment lost 5 bases, leaving 11 bases of the junction unmatched. Authors' data handling: It was from reference gene primer amplification that nucleated cell counts were estimated. Data came from immunoSEQ multiplex PCR; TCRdb stores just in-frame clones and leaves some out. From that table come the V and J calls and clone size; the DNA was used to work out D and trimming. The data contain some 360,000 clones, about nine tenths of them seen just once; the ten biggest clones take up over 0.9%.

The J gene is TRBJ1-1, the V gene TRBV13; the match to TRBD1 covers 8 bases. Sample: PBMCs or T cells enriched from blood (not recorded which). The TCR comes from a woman in her 30s who had been exposed to COVID-19. CDR3 sequence reads: CASSPPRPTGDTEAFF. The CDR3 DNA follows: TGTGCCAGCAGCCCGCCTCGACCGACAGGGGACACTGAAGCTTTCTTT.